A single sample gave rise to the 32 T cell receptor beta chains below, sequenced in a study of blood T cell repertoires in COVID-19 (dated by TCRdb to the early 2020s). Receptor amplification or capture employed the immunoSEQ multiplex PCR assay. Here the immuneACCESS table is served through TCRdb, limited to in-frame sequences with V and J called. Missing clones are a known gap in these copies; in checked studies unresolved V genes cover under half, and the rest lacks a known reason. The sample records approximately 400,000 clones, more than 70% of which are singletons. Together, the top ten hold 1.2% of the sample. The sample consisted of PBMCs or T cells enriched from blood (not recorded which). Receptors were obtained from a woman between 18 and 30 years old who had recovered from COVID-19.

The V call is TRBV6-6, the J call TRBJ1-4, with D possibly being TRBD1 (6 bases). CDR1 and CDR2 from the germline V gene are MNHNY and SVGAGI (reference sequence). V was pared by 2 bases and J by 4 bases, with 11 bases between. The CDR3 is made up of 15 amino acids. The CDR3 is CASSYTGLGNEKLFF. The CDR3 bases are TGTGCCAGCAGTTACACAGGGTTAGGTAATGAAAAACTGTTTTTT.

This chain connects TRBV5-5 to TRBJ2-4; 8 bases agree with TRBD1. The germline CDR1 and CDR2 sequences are SGHKS and YYEKEE (reference sequence). The V gene end was trimmed by 2 bases and the J gene end by 5 bases; junction bases not matched to a gene: 6. CDR3 length equals 15 residues. CDR3 in DNA: TGTGCCAGCAGCTTCTCCGGACAGGGACAAAACATTCAGTACTTC. Amino acid sequence: CASSFSGQGQNIQYF.

As for this clone: One end of the junction is discordant with germline, which a read error may explain. The J gene is TRBJ2-7, the V gene TRBV30; 7 bases are shared with TRBD2. Looked up from germline, CDR1 is GTSNPN and CDR2 is SVGIG (reference sequence). This CDR3 is 13 amino acids long. The CDR3 spells CARREGGSYEQYF. CDR3 nucleotides: TGTGCCCGGAGGGAGGGCGGCTCCTACGAGCAGTACTTC.

The chain joins TRBV9 to TRBJ1-3; D gene unclear. The ends were cut back, 3 bases at V and 4 bases at J, with 20 bases in the middle. Looked up from germline, CDR1 is SGDLS and CDR2 is YYNGEE. CDR3 length: 17 amino acids. CDR3 DNA sequence: TGTGCCAGCAGCGGGAACAGCCAGGCGACGTTGGGAAACACCATATATTTT. It codes for CASSGNSQATLGNTIYF.

The V gene is TRBV2, the J gene TRBJ1-1; D perhaps matches TRBD1 (5 bases). Trimming removed 4 bases at V and 4 bases at J, with 13 bases between. This CDR3 contains 14 residues. Germline assignment: CDR1 SNHLY and CDR2 FYNNEI. The CDR3 region is CASSAQGKGTEAFF. The CDR3 region has the DNA TGTGCCAGCAGTGCGCAGGGTAAGGGCACTGAAGCTTTCTTT.

The J gene is TRBJ2-7, the V gene TRBV27; 12 positions agree with TRBD2. The junction had 3 bases not matched to a gene; V was cut back by 5 bases and J by 4 bases. The CDR3 loop spans 14 amino acids. Germline V lookup: CDR1 MNHEY, CDR2 SMNVEV (reference sequence). The CDR3 reads CASSPTSGGYEQYF. CDR3 nucleotide sequence: TGTGCCAGCAGTCCGACTAGCGGGGGTTACGAGCAGTACTTC.

The chain joins TRBV12-5 to TRBJ1-2; 7 bases fit TRBD1. With 6 bases clipped from V and 8 bases from J, the junction kept 9 bases outside the gene matches. The CDR3 consists of 13 residues. Germline V gene sequence: CDR1 LGHNT, CDR2 FRNRAP. CDR3 sequence reads: CASGRQGPQGYTF. The CDR3 nucleotides are TGTGCTAGTGGACGACAGGGACCTCAAGGCTACACCTTC.

The genes are TRBV3-1 (or the pseudogene TRBV3-2) and TRBJ2-1; TRBD2 matches 9 bases. The germline CDR1 and CDR2 sequences are LGHDT and YNNKEL (reference sequence). V was clipped by 0 bases and J by 4 bases; unmatched bases: 10. This CDR3 region has 18 residues. The CDR3 reads CASSQDPSAGGRYNEQFF. The CDR3 bases are TGTGCCAGCAGCCAAGATCCAAGCGCGGGGGGGCGTTACAATGAGCAGTTCTTC.

This rearrangement joins TRBV19 to TRBJ1-2, with 7 bases lining up with TRBD1. The CDR3 is 11 amino acids. With 1 base clipped from V and 14 bases from J, the junction kept 4 bases outside the gene matches. Germline V gene sequence: CDR1 LNHDA, CDR2 SQIVND (reference sequence). The CDR3 is CASSIGQGFTF. CDR3 DNA: TGTGCCAGTAGTATAGGACAGGGCTTTACCTTC.

In this sample, this clone turned up once. The chain recombines TRBV4-3 with TRBJ1-1; TRBD1 might be the D (6 bases). Trimming cost V 0 bases and J 4 bases, with 12 bases left between them. Germline CDR1 is LGHNA and CDR2 is YSLEER. The CDR3 has 15 residues. Here the CDR3 reads CASSQDWDIGTEAFF. The CDR3 DNA sequence: TGCGCCAGCAGCCAAGACTGGGACATAGGCACTGAAGCTTTCTTT.

The rearrangement links TRBV5-1 to TRBJ2-3; TRBD2 aligns across 12 bases. Looked up from germline, CDR1 is SGHRS and CDR2 is YFSETQ. The CDR3 has 16 amino acids. V shed 1 base and J 5 bases; nucleotides not matched to a gene: 5. Here the CDR3 reads CASSLTSGGRLDTQYF. The CDR3 DNA sequence: TGCGCCAGCAGCTTGACTAGCGGGGGGAGATTAGATACGCAGTATTTT.

The rearrangement uses TRBV4-2 and TRBJ2-1, with D perhaps matching TRBD2 (7 bases). Trimming removed 4 bases at V and 7 bases at J, with 23 bases between. Per germline, CDR1 LGHNA and CDR2 YNFKEQ. This CDR3 contains 17 residues. The DNA of the CDR3 is TGTGCCAGCAGCCCAGTTAATCCTAGCGGAGGGGGGAATGAGCAGTTCTTC. Its translation: CASSPVNPSGGGNEQFF.

V gene TRBV7-8 combines with J gene TRBJ2-1; D might be TRBD1 (5 bases). The CDR3 is made up of 16 amino acids. Germline CDR1 reads SGHVS; CDR2 reads FQNEAQ. Trimming shortened V by 5 bases and J by 0 bases, and 14 bases separated the two germline ends. CDR3 residues: CASSQWTRSSYNEQFF. The DNA for the CDR3 is TGTGCCAGCAGCCAATGGACAAGGAGCTCCTACAATGAGCAGTTCTTC.

This chain joins TRBV28 and TRBJ1-5; 8 bases are shared with TRBD1. Losses at the gene ends were 5 bases for V and 5 bases for J; bases not matched to a gene: 2. The length of the CDR3 is 13 residues. Germline CDR1 is MDHEN and CDR2 is SYDVKM. This CDR3 reads CASSRDRYQPQHF. CDR3 DNA sequence: TGTGCCAGCAGTCGGGACAGGTATCAGCCCCAGCATTTT.

This clone appeared once. V is TRBV5-4 and J is TRBJ2-2; 9 bases fit TRBD1. The CDR3 is 15 residues long. CDR1 is SGHNT and CDR2 is YYREEE in the germline V gene (reference sequence). Losses at the gene ends were 1 base for V and 5 bases for J; bases not matched to a gene: 3. The CDR3 region is CASSLPQGATGELFF. CDR3 DNA: TGTGCCAGCAGCTTGCCACAGGGGGCAACCGGGGAGCTGTTTTTT.

This chain connects TRBV11-2 to TRBJ1-3, with 9 bases lining up with TRBD1. CDR1 is SGHAT and CDR2 is FQNNGV in the germline V gene. V lost 5 bases to trimming and J lost 0 bases; unmatched junction nucleotides: 5. CDR3 length: 16 residues. The CDR3 region is CASSPQGALSGNTIYF. In DNA, the CDR3 is TGTGCCAGCAGCCCACAGGGGGCCCTCTCTGGAAACACCATATATTTT. The whole variable domain, filled in from reference TRBV11-2 and TRBJ1-3, reads EAGVAQSPRYKIIEKRQSVAFWCNPISGHATLYWYQQILGQGPKLLIQFQNNGVVDDSQLPKDRFSAERLKGVDSTLKIQPAKLEDSAVYLCASSPQGALSGNTIYFGEGSWLTVV.

V usage is TRBV5-4 and J usage is TRBJ2-1; D unresolved. Per germline, CDR1 SGHNT and CDR2 YYREEE (reference sequence). The V end was cut by 1 base, the J end by 7 bases, with 12 bases between. This CDR3 has 14 residues. The CDR3 DNA is TGTGCCAGCAGCTTGATTACAGAAACAAATGAGCAGTTCTTC. Translation: CASSLITETNEQFF.

The genes are TRBV6-6 and TRBJ1-5, with D tentatively TRBD1 (6 bases). Per the germline V gene, CDR1 is MNHNY and CDR2 is SVGAGI (reference sequence). The V end was cut by 5 bases, the J end by 9 bases, with 17 bases between. This CDR3 has 14 amino acids. Here the CDR3 DNA reads TGTGCCAGCAGTCACTACACAGGGTCGGGGCCCCAGCATTTT. Translation gives CASSHYTGSGPQHF.

V is TRBV7-2 and J is TRBJ2-3; 8 bases map to TRBD2. V lost 5 bases, J lost 2 bases, and 9 bases stayed unmatched. Germline V gene sequence: CDR1 SGHTA, CDR2 FQGNSA. The CDR3 sequence is 16 residues long. This chain's CDR3 is CASSRSGGRVTDTQYF. DNA for the CDR3: TGTGCCAGCAGCAGAAGCGGGGGCCGTGTCACAGATACGCAGTATTTT.

This chain links TRBV11-2 with TRBJ1-6, with TRBD1 as a possible D gene (6 bases). Germline loops: CDR1 SGHAT, CDR2 FQNNGV. The CDR3 has 17 residues. Trimming stripped 5 bases from V and 5 bases from J, with 19 bases between. The CDR3 loop reads CASSLYRQELDNSPLHF. As DNA, the CDR3 is TGTGCCAGCAGCCTCTATCGACAGGAGCTAGATAATTCACCCCTCCACTTT.

The chain combines TRBV27 with TRBJ1-5, with 7 bases matching TRBD1. Germline lookup yields CDR1 MNHEY and CDR2 SMNVEV (reference sequence). V shed 11 bases and J 4 bases; nucleotides not matched to a gene: 8. CDR3 length equals 13 residues. Here the CDR3 DNA reads TGTGCCTCCCGCCCAGGGGGGAATCAGCCCCAGCATTTT. The encoded protein is CASRPGGNQPQHF.

The DNA of the CDR3 is TGTGCCAGCAGCTCCTATAACGACGAGCAGTACTTC. Protein: CASSSYNDEQYF. This sequence joins TRBV11-2 and TRBJ2-7; D gene uncertain. Germline V gene sequence: CDR1 SGHAT, CDR2 FQNNGV. V was trimmed by 4 bases and J by 5 bases, leaving 9 bases between them. The CDR3 sequence is 12 residues long.

This clone was found once. The J gene is TRBJ1-1, the V gene TRBV6-5, with TRBD1 matching over 8 bases. The germline V gene has CDR1 MNHEY and CDR2 SVGAGI. This CDR3 comprises 13 residues. With 5 bases clipped from V and 8 bases from J, the junction kept 7 bases outside the gene matches. The CDR3 spells CASSPRTGSEAFF. The CDR3 DNA sequence: TGTGCCAGCAGTCCCAGGACAGGGTCAGAAGCTTTCTTT.

The chain combines TRBV9 with TRBJ1-1, with D hard to call. This CDR3 region has 15 residues. The germline CDR1 and CDR2 sequences are SGDLS and YYNGEE. V lost 0 bases and J lost 0, with 9 bases in between. The CDR3 DNA is TGTGCCAGCAGCGTAGCGGGGATTATGAACACTGAAGCTTTCTTT. It specifies CASSVAGIMNTEAFF.

This chain connects TRBV2 to TRBJ2-7, with 8 bases identical to TRBD1. CDR3 length equals 14 residues. The J segment lost 4 bases and the V segment lost 6 bases, leaving 8 bases of the junction unmatched. CDR1 is SNHLY and CDR2 is FYNNEI in the germline V gene. In nucleotides, the CDR3 is TGTGCCAGCAGCGCCGGACAGGGAATTTACGAGCAGTACTTC. Protein: CASSAGQGIYEQYF.

V usage is TRBV10-3 and J usage is TRBJ2-1; possibly TRBD2 for D (6 bases). The V and J ends lost 5 bases and 4 bases respectively, with 12 bases between them. Germline V gene data show CDR1 as ENHRY and CDR2 as SYGVKD. The CDR3 spans 14 residues. The CDR3 here is CAISPTGEYNEQFF. The CDR3 coding sequence is TGTGCCATCAGTCCAACGGGGGAGTACAATGAGCAGTTCTTC.

The genes are TRBV7-2 and TRBJ2-5, with D unclear. Germline-derived CDR1 and CDR2 are SGHTA and FQGNSA. This CDR3 is 12 amino acids long. The germline V and J ends were trimmed by 5 bases and 10 bases, with 14 bases remaining between them. CDR3 protein: CASSAYLGVQYF. The CDR3 DNA is TGTGCCAGCAGCGCATACCTCGGAGTCCAGTACTTC. The whole variable domain, filled in from reference TRBV7-2 and TRBJ2-5, reads GAGVSQSPSNKVTEKGKDVELRCDPISGHTALYWYRQSLGQGLEFLIYFQGNSAPDKSGLPSDRFSAERTGGSVSTLTIQRTQQEDSAVYLCASSAYLGVQYFGPGTRLLVL.

The chain couples TRBV4-3 to TRBJ1-5; D is unresolved. The V end lost 0 bases, the J end lost 4 bases, and 10 bases lay between the germline ends. The CDR3 runs to 15 residues. Germline V gives CDR1 LGHNA, CDR2 YSLEER. CDR3 sequence: CASSQDRQENQPQHF. In DNA, the CDR3 is TGCGCCAGCAGCCAAGATCGGCAGGAAAATCAGCCCCAGCATTTT.

This chain links TRBV6-2 or TRBV6-3 with TRBJ2-2, with TRBD1 matching over 7 bases. The germline gives CDR1 MNHEY, CDR2 SVGEGT. The CDR3 has 14 amino acids. The V gene end was trimmed by 6 bases and the J gene end by 6 bases; junction bases not matched to a gene: 7. CDR3 DNA sequence: TGTGCCAGCAGCCCTGACAGGGTGGCCGGGGAGCTGTTTTTT. It encodes CASSPDRVAGELFF.

The rearrangement links TRBV5-1 to TRBJ2-2; 14 bases agree with TRBD2. This CDR3 region has 18 residues. Germline assignment: CDR1 SGHRS and CDR2 YFSETQ. V dropped 2 bases and J dropped 5; count of bases not matched to a gene: 8. DNA for the CDR3: TGCGCCAGCAGCTTTCGGCCGGGACTAGCGGGGGTAACCGGGGAGCTGTTTTTT. Protein: CASSFRPGLAGVTGELFF.

The chain uses TRBV5-4 and TRBJ2-7; TRBD1 agrees at 8 bases. Germline lookup yields CDR1 SGHNT and CDR2 YYREEE (reference sequence). CDR3 size: 14 residues. V was pared by 0 bases and J by 2 bases, with 1 base of the junction left unmatched. The CDR3 sequence is CASSLEQGAYEQYF. The DNA of the CDR3 is TGTGCCAGCAGCTTGGAACAGGGGGCCTACGAGCAGTACTTC.

V is TRBV14 and J is TRBJ2-6, with a tentative D call TRBD1 (5 bases). Germline CDR1 reads SGHDN; CDR2 reads FVKESK. Trimming took 3 bases from V and 1 from J, leaving 19 bases between them. The CDR3 is made up of 19 amino acids. The CDR3: CASSQFTTVVPSGANVLTF. DNA of the CDR3: TGTGCCAGCAGCCAGTTCACGACAGTCGTGCCATCTGGGGCCAACGTCCTGACTTTC.